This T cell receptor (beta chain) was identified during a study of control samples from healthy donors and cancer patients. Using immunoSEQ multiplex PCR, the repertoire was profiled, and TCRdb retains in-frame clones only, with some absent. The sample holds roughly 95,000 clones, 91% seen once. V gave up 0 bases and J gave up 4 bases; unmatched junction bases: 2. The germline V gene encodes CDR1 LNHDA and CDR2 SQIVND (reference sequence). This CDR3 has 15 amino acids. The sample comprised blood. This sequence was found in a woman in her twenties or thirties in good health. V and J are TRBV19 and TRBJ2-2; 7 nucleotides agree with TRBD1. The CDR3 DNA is TGTGCCAGTAGTATAGAACAGGGGCGCACCGGGGAGCTGTTTTTT. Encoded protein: CASSIEQGRTGELFF.